These 3 T cell receptor beta chains share one sample of origin, sequenced in a study of OX40 agonist ivuxolimab in advanced cancers. Clones were sequenced by immunoSEQ multiplex PCR, and TCRdb holds only the in-frame ones, with some missing. The table records about 77,000 clones, nearly 95% of them present only once. The sequencing here drew on CD4+ or CD8+ T cells sorted from blood, taken in a trial of the OX40 agonist ivuxolimab. Receptor source: an adult with an advanced solid tumor such as melanoma, head and neck, liver or kidney cancer.

The chain links TRBV4-3 to TRBJ1-2; no clear D gene. Germline CDR1 reads LGHNA; CDR2 reads YSLEER. V lost 0 bases and J lost 0, with 11 bases in between. CDR3 size: 16 residues. The CDR3 bases are TGCGCCAGCAGCCAAGACTCAGGACCCGCTAACTATGGCTACACCTTC. It is translated as CASSQDSGPANYGYTF.

This chain uses TRBV4-3 with TRBJ2-1; 8 bases are shared with TRBD1. Trimming took 6 bases from V and 4 from J; bases not matched to a gene: 8. The CDR3 is 15 residues long. CDR1 is LGHNA, CDR2 YSLEER, per germline. In nucleotides, the CDR3 is TGCGCCAGCAGTCGAGACAGGGGAAAGTACAATGAGCAGTTCTTC. It translates to CASSRDRGKYNEQFF.

This clone was counted a single time. This chain links TRBV6-5 with TRBJ1-1, with D tentatively TRBD1 (6 bases). CDR3 length: 15 residues. The ends were cut back, 0 bases at V and 4 bases at J, with 12 bases in the middle. Germline V gives CDR1 MNHEY, CDR2 SVGAGI. In nucleotides, the CDR3 is TGTGCCAGCAGTTACTCAAGGGGGGTAGGCACTGAAGCTTTCTTT. It is translated as CASSYSRGVGTEAFF.